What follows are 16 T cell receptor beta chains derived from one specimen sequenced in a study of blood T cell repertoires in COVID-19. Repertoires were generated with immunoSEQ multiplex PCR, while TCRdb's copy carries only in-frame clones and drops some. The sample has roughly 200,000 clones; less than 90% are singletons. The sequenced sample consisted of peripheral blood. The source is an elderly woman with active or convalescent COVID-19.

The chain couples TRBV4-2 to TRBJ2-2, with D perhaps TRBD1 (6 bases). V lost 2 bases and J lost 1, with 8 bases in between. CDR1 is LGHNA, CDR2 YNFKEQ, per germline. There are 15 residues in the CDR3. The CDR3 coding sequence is TGTGCCAGCAGCCAAAAACAGGGGAACACCGGGGAGCTGTTTTTT. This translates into CASSQKQGNTGELFF.

CDR3 coding DNA: TGTGCCAGCAGCCATCCGGGACAAGTGAACACTGAAGCTTTCTTT. This sequence encodes CASSHPGQVNTEAFF. The J gene is TRBJ1-1, the V gene TRBV4-2; the D gene is possibly TRBD1 (6 bases). The CDR3 has 15 amino acids. Germline V lookup: CDR1 LGHNA, CDR2 YNFKEQ. V lost 3 bases and J 0 bases, leaving 11 bases between the germline ends.

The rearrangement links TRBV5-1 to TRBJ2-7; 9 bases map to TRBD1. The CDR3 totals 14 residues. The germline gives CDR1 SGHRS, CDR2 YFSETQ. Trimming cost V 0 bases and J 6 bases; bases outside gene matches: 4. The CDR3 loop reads CASSLVGTGSEQYF. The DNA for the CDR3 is TGCGCCAGCAGCTTGGTGGGGACAGGGAGCGAGCAGTACTTC.

This CDR3 reads CASSQEFRLEGFETQYF. As DNA, the CDR3 is TGTGCCAGCAGCCAAGAGTTCCGGTTGGAGGGGTTTGAGACCCAGTACTTC. The chain uses TRBV4-2 and TRBJ2-5; D is possibly TRBD2 (6 bases). Germline V gene data show CDR1 as LGHNA and CDR2 as YNFKEQ. The CDR3 is 17 amino acids. Deletions cut 0 bases from V and 5 bases from J, with 19 bases between.

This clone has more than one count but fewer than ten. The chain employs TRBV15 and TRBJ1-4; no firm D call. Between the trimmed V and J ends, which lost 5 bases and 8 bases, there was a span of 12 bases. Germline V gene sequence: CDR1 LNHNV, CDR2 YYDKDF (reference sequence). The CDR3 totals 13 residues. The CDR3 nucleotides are TGTGCCACCAGCGCTAGGATCGGGGAAAAACTGTTTTTT. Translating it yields CATSARIGEKLFF. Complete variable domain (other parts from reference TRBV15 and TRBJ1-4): DAMVIQNPRYQVTQFGKPVTLSCSQTLNHNVMYWYQQKSSQAPKLLFHYYDKDFNNEADTPDNFQSRRPNTSFCFLDIRSPGLGDTAMYLCATSARIGEKLFFGSGTQLSVL.

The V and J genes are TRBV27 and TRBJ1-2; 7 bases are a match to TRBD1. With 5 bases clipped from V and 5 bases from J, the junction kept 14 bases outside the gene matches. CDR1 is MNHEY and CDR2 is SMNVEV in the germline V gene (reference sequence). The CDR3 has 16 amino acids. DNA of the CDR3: TGTGCCAGCAGTAGGGCTAGAACAGGGGTCGGGTATGGCTACACCTTC. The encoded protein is CASSRARTGVGYGYTF.

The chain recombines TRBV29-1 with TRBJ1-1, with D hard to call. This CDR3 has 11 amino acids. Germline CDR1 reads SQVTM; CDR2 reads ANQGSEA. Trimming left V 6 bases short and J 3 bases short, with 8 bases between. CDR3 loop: CSVRGYTEAFF. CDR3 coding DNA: TGCAGCGTCCGAGGGTACACTGAAGCTTTCTTT.

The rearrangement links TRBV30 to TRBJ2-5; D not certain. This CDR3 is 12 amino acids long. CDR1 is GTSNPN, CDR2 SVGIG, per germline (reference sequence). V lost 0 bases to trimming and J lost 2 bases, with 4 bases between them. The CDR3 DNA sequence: TGTGCCTGGAGTGTACAGCAAGAGACCCAGTACTTC. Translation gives CAWSVQQETQYF.

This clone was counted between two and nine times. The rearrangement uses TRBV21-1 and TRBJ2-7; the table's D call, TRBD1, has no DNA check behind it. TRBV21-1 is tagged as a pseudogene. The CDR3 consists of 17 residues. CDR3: CASSKARGGTGSDEQYF. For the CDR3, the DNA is TGTGCCAGCAGCAAAGCCCGCGGTGGGACAGGCTCTGACGAGCAGTACTTC.

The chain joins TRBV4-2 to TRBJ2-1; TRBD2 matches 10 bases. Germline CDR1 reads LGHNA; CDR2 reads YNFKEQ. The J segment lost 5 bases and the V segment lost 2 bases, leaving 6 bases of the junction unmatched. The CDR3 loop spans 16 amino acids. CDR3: CASSQLTSGDDNEQFF. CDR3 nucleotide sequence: TGTGCCAGCAGCCAACTAACTAGCGGGGATGACAATGAGCAGTTCTTC.

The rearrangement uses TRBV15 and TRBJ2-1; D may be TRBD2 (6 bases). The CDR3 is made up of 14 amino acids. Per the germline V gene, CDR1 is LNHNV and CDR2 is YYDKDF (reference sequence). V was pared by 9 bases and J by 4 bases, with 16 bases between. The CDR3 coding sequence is TGTGCCACGGGCAGGTCGGGGGAATACAATGAGCAGTTCTTC. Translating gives CATGRSGEYNEQFF.

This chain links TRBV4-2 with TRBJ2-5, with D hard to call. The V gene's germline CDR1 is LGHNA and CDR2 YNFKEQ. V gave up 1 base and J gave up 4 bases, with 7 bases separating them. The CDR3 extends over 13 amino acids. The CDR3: CASSQGDGETQYF. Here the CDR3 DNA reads TGTGCCAGCAGCCAAGGAGATGGAGAGACCCAGTACTTC.

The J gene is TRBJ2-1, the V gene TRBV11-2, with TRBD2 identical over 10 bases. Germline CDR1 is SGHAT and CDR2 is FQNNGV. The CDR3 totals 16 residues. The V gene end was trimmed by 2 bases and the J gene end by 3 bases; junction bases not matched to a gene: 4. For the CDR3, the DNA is TGTGCCAGCAGCTTATATACTAGCGGGAACTACAATGAGCAGTTCTTC. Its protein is CASSLYTSGNYNEQFF.

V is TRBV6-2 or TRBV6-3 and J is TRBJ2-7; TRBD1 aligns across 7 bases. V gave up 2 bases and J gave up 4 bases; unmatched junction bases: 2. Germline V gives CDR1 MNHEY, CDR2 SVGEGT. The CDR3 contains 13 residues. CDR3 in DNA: TGTGCCAGCAGTTACGGGACAGATTACGAGCAGTACTTC. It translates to CASSYGTDYEQYF.

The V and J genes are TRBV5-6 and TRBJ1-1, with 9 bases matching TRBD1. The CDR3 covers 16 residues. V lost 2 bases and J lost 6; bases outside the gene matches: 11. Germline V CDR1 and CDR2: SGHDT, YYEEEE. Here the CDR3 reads CASSFLGDRAAPEAFF. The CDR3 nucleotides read TGTGCCAGCAGCTTTCTAGGGGACAGGGCGGCCCCTGAAGCTTTCTTT.

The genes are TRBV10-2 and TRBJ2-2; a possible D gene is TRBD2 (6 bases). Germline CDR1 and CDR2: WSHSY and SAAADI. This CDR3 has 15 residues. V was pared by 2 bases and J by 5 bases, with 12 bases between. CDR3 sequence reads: CASSEIGGGTGELFF. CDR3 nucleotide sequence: TGCGCCAGCAGTGAGATCGGGGGAGGAACCGGGGAGCTGTTTTTT.